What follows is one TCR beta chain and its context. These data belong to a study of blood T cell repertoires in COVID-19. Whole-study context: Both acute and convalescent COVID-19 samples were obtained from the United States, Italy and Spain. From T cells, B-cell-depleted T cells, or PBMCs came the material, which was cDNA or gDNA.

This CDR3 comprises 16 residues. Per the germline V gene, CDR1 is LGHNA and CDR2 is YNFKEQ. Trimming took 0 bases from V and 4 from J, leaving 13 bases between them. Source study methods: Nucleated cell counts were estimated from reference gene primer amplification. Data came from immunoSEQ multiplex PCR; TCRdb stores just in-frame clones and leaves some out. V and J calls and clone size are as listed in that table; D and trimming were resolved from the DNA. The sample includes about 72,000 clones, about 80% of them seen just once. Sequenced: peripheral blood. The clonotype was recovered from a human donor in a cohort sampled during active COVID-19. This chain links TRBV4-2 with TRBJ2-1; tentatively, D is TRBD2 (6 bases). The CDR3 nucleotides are TGTGCCAGCAGCCAAGAACAGCGGGTGATATACAATGAGCAGTTCTTC. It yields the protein CASSQEQRVIYNEQFF.